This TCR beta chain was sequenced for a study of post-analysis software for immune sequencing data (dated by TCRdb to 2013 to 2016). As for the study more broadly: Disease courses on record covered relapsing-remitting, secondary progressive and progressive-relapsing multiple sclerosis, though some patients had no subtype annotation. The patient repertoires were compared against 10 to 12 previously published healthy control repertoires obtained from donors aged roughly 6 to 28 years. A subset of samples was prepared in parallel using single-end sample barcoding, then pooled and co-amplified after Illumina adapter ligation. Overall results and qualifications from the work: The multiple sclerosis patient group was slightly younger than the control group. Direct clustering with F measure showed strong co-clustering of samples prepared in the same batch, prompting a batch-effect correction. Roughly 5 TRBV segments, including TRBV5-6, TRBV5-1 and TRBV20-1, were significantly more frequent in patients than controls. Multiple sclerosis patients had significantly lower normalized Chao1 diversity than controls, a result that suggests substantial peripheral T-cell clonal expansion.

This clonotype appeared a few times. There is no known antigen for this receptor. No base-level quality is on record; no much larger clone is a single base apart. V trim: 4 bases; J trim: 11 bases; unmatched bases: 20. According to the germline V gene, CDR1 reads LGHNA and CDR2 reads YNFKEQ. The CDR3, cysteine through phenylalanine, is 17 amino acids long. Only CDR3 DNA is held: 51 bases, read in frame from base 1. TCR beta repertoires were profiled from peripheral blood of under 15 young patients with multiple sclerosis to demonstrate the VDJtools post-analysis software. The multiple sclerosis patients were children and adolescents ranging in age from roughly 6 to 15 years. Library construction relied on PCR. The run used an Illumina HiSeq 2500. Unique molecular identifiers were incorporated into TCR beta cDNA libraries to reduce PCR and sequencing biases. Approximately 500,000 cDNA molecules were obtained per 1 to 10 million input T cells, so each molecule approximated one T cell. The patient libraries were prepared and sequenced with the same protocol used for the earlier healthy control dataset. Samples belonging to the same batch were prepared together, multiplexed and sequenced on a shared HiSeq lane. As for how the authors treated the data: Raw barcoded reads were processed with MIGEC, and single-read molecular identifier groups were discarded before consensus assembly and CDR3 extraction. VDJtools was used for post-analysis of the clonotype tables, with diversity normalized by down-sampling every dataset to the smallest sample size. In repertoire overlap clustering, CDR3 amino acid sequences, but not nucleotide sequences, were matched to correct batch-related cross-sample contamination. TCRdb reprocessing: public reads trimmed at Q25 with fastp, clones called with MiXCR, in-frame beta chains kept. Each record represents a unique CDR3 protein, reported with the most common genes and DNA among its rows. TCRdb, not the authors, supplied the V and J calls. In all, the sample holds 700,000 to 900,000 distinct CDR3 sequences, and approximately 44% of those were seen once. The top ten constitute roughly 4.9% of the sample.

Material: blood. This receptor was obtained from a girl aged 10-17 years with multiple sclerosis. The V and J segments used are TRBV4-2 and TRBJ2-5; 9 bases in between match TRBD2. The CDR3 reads CASSRTEVAGVSSEQYF. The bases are TGTGCCAGCAGCCGGACGGAGGTAGCGGGGGTTTCAAGTGAGCAGTACTTC.